The entry that follows covers one TCR beta chain sequence. The entry originates in a study of T cell responses to AZD1222 COVID-19 vaccine. TCRdb's table, derived via immunoSEQ multiplex PCR, lists solely in-frame clones and lacks some. The sample holds 40,000 to 60,000 clones, about 90% seen once. Whether given at about 4 or about 12 weeks, second doses were pooled. The V end was cut by 1 base, the J end by 2 bases, with 11 bases between. Germline CDR1 reads LGHNA; CDR2 reads YNFKEQ. The CDR3 contains 15 residues. The rearrangement links TRBV4-2 to TRBJ1-2; D is possibly TRBD1 (6 bases). This material consisted of peripheral blood, taken 28 days after the second AZD1222 dose. This sequence originates from an adult who received the AZD1222 COVID-19 vaccine. CDR3 loop: CASSQVPGENYGYTF. Written as DNA, the CDR3 is TGTGCCAGCAGCCAAGTTCCAGGGGAGAACTATGGCTACACCTTC.